The present entry profiles one TCR beta chain with its context. The sample belongs to a study of cytomegalovirus exposure and HLA in healthy donors. Use of 60 Vbeta and 13 Jbeta primers characterized the PCR. Data came from immunoSEQ multiplex PCR; TCRdb stores just in-frame clones and leaves some out. The table has 150,000 to 200,000 clones, roughly 80% seen once. The germline V gene encodes CDR1 SQVTM and CDR2 ANQGSEA. Trimming at V came to 1 base and at J to 4 bases, leaving 9 bases not matched to a gene. The CDR3 has 16 amino acids. The sequenced sample consisted of PBMCs. The receptor was derived from a male donor in good health and CMV-seropositive. This chain links TRBV29-1 with TRBJ2-1; 8 bases agree with TRBD1. CDR3 DNA: TGCAGCGTTGAAGGTAGTCCCAGGGGGCCATACAATGAGCAGTTCTTC. As protein: CSVEGSPRGPYNEQFF.